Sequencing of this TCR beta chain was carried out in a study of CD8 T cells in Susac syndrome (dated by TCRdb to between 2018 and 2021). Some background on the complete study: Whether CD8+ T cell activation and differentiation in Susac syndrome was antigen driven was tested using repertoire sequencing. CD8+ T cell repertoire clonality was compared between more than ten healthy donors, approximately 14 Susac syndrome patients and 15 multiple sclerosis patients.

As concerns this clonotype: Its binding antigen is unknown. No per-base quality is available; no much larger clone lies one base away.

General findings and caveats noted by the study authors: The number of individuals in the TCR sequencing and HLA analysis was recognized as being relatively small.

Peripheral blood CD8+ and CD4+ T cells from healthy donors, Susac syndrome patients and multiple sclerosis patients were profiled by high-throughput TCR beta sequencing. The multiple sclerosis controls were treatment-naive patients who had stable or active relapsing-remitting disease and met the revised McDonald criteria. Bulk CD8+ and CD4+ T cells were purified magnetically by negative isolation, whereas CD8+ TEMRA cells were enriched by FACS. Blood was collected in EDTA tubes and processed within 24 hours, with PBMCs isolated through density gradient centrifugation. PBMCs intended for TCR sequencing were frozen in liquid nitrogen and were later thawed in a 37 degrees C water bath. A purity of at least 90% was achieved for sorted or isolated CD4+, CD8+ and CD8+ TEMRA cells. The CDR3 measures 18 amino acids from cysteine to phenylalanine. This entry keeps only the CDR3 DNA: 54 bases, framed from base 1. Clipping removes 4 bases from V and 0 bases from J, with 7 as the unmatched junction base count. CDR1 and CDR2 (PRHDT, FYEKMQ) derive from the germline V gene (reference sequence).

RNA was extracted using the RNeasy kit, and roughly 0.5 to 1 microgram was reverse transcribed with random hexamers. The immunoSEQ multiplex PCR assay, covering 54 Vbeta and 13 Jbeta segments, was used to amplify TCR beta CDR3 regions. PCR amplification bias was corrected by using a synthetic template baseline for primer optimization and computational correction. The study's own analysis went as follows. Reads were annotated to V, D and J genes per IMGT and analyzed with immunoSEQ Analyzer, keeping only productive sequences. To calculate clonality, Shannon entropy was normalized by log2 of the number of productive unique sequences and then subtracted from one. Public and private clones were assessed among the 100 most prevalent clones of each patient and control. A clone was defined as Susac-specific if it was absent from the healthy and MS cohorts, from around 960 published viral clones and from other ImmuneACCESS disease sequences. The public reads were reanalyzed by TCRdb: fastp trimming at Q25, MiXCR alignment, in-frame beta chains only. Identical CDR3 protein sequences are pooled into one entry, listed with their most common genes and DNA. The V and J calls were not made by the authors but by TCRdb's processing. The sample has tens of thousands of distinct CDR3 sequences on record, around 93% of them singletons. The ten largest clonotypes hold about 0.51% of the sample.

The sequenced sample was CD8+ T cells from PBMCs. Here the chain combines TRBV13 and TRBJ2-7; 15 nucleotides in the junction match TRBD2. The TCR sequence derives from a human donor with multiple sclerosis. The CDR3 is CASSSRTSGRESSYEQYF. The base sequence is TGTGCCAGCAGCTCAAGGACTAGCGGGAGGGAGAGCTCCTACGAGCAGTACTTC.